There are a few counts of the clone carrying this TCR beta chain. Its antigen is still unknown. CDR1 is DFQATT, CDR2 SNEGSKA, per germline (reference sequence). The J segment lost 2 bases and the V segment lost 5 bases, leaving 9 bases of the junction unmatched. CDR3 length: 16 residues. Molecular-barcoded quantitative 5'-RACE produced these TCR beta libraries. MiXCR was run by TCRdb on the 5' RACE reads, yielding one entry per CDR3 protein. The table has about 540,000 distinct CDR3 sequences, over 9.5% seen once. These data originate in a study of CD8 T cells in ankylosing spondylitis. Study-level results: Disease-associated clonotypes exhibited CD8+ identity and were relatively infrequent in peripheral blood. Existing reports had already noted some motif variants in reactive arthritis synovial fluid and blood. Blood from ankylosing spondylitis patients appeared to carry a characteristic roughly eight-variant TCR beta motif. Matched ankylosing spondylitis synovial fluid reportedly contained a significantly enriched population of disease-linked clones.

Sequencing was done on a sample of blood, either unsorted or a sorted T cell fraction (not recorded which). The clonotype originates from a male donor with ankylosing spondylitis. The chain combines TRBV20-1 with TRBJ2-1, with 10 nucleotides matching TRBD2. As DNA, the CDR3 is TGCAGTGCTGGCAACTTAGCGGGAGGCCCCTACAATGAGCAGTTCTTC. Residues: CSAGNLAGGPYNEQFF.